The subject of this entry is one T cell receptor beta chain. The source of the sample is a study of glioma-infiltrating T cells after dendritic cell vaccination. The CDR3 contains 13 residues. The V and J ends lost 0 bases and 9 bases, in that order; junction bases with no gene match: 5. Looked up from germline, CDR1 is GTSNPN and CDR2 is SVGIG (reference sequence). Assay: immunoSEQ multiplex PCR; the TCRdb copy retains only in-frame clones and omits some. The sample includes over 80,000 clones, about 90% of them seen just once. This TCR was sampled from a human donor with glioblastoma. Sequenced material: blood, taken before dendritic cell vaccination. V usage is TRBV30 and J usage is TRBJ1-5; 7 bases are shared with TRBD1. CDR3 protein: CAWSVQGSGPQHF. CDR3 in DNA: TGTGCCTGGAGTGTACAGGGGTCCGGGCCCCAGCATTTT.